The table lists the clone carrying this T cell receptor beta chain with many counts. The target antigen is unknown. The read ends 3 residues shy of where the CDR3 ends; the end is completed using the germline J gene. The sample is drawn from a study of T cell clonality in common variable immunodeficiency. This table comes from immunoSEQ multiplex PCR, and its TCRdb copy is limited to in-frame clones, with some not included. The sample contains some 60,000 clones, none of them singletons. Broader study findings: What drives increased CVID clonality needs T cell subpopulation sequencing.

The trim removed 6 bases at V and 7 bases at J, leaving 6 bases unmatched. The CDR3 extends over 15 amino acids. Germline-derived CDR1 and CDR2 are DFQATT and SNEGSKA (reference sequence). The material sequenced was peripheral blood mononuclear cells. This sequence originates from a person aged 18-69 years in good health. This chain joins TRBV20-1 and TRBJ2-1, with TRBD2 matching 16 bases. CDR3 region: CSAWGLAGGGNEQFF. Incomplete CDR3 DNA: TGCAGTGCCTGGGGACTAGCGGGAGGGGGAAATGAG.